This TCR beta chain was recovered during a study of OX40 agonist ivuxolimab in advanced cancers. Turning to the study itself: Patients with hepatocellular carcinoma, melanoma, renal cell or head and neck cancer made up the dose-escalation patients. Enrollees could have had prior anti-PD-1, anti-PD-L1 or anti-CTLA-4 therapy, which around 40% had received.

The method was immunoSEQ multiplex PCR; TCRdb's version includes in-frame clones alone and lacks a portion of them. The sample contains 95,000 to 100,000 clones, about four fifths of which appear only once. V lost 7 bases to trimming and J lost 1 base, with 13 bases between them. CDR1 is PRHDT, CDR2 FYEKMQ, per germline (reference sequence). This CDR3 is built from 14 residues. Prior autoimmune disease or systemic immunosuppression barred patients. The starting material was CD4+ or CD8+ T cells sorted from blood, obtained in a trial of the OX40 agonist ivuxolimab. The receptor's source is an adult with an advanced solid tumor such as melanoma, head and neck, liver or kidney cancer. The rearrangement uses TRBV13 and TRBJ1-1, with D unclear. This CDR3 is CASIQPVRNTEAFF. The DNA for the CDR3 is TGTGCCAGCATCCAACCGGTACGGAACACTGAAGCTTTCTTT. Full variable domain (outside the CDR3, taken from reference TRBV13 and TRBJ1-1): AAGVIQSPRHLIKEKRETATLKCYPIPRHDTVYWYQQGPGQDPQFLISFYEKMQSDKGSIPDRFSAQQFSDYHSELNMSSLELGDSALYFCASIQPVRNTEAFFGQGTRLTVV.